A single sample gave rise to the 27 T cell receptor beta chains below, sequenced in a study of cytomegalovirus exposure and HLA in healthy donors. Primers for the PCR totalled 60 Vbeta and 13 Jbeta. The data were produced by immunoSEQ multiplex PCR, yet TCRdb's version contains in-frame clones alone and is incomplete. The repertoire includes about 150,000 clones, approximately 79% of them detected once, and about 6.7% sits in the top ten. Sequencing input: PBMCs. These TCRs come from a woman in her thirties or forties in good health and CMV-seropositive.

Notes on this clone: The conserved phenylalanine or tryptophan normally closing the CDR3 is absent here, so this likely arose from a read error. The DNA is omitted, as the CDR3 cannot be located on it reliably, and the CDR3 follows TCRdb's listing. The J gene is TRBJ2-7, the V gene TRBV10-3; TRBD2, the table's D call, lacks a check against the DNA. CDR1 and CDR2 (germline): ENHRY, SYGVKD. The CDR3 numbers 13 amino acids, ends counted. CDR3: CAISEGTSGGPRL.

The rearrangement uses TRBV19 and TRBJ1-2; D is undetermined. Trimming cost V 3 bases and J 2 bases, with 13 bases left between them. The CDR3 has 15 residues. Per germline, CDR1 LNHDA and CDR2 SQIVND (reference sequence). The CDR3, as DNA: TGTGCCAGTAGTATGCTTGGAGGAGTAAACTATGGCTACACCTTC. As protein: CASSMLGGVNYGYTF.

Here the CDR3 reads CASSTRVIYEQYF. The CDR3 DNA reads TGTGCCAGCAGTACCAGGGTGATCTACGAGCAGTACTTC. The V gene is TRBV2, the J gene TRBJ2-7, with a weak D call TRBD1 (5 bases). The germline V gene encodes CDR1 SNHLY and CDR2 FYNNEI. This CDR3 region has 13 residues. The V end was cut by 5 bases, the J end by 3 bases, with 11 bases between.

The chain is built from TRBV4-1 and TRBJ2-2, with 8 nucleotides matching TRBD1. This CDR3 is built from 13 residues. Germline lookup yields CDR1 MGHRA and CDR2 YSYEKL. Losses at the gene ends were 4 bases for V and 6 bases for J; bases not matched to a gene: 1. CDR3 in amino acids: CASSRQGSGELFF. CDR3 bases: TGCGCCAGCAGCCGACAGGGGTCCGGGGAGCTGTTTTTT.

With respect to this clone: This is likely a read error, given that the CDR3 carries no conserved phenylalanine or tryptophan at its end. CDR3 loop: CASTSDGYGYTL. For the CDR3, the DNA is TGTGCCAGTACCTCCGACGGGTATGGCTACACCCTC. J is TRBJ1-2 and V is TRBV19; unclear D gene. V gave up 7 bases and J gave up 5 bases, with 11 bases separating them. CDR3 length: 12 residues. Germline CDR1 reads LNHDA; CDR2 reads SQIVND (reference sequence).

J is TRBJ1-1 and V is TRBV5-1; D gene ambiguous. Trimming shortened V by 4 bases and J by 2 bases, and 9 bases separated the two germline ends. This CDR3 has 13 amino acids. Germline lookup yields CDR1 SGHRS and CDR2 YFSETQ. CDR3 residues: CASSVTSNTEAFF. The CDR3 bases are TGCGCCAGCAGCGTGACAAGTAACACTGAAGCTTTCTTT.

Concerning this clone: At one boundary the junction diverges from the germline segment, which might be a read error. Other DNA sequences from this sample encode an identical CDR3 as well. CDR3: CTSSEGRYGYTF. The DNA of the CDR3 is TGCACCAGCAGCGAGGGTCGGTATGGCTACACCTTC. The V gene is TRBV5-1, the J gene TRBJ1-2; D gene uncertain. The CDR3 runs to 12 residues. CDR1 and CDR2 (germline): SGHRS, YFSETQ.

The CDR3 coding sequence is TGTGCCAGCAGCCCAGACAGGATAGTCACCGGGGAGCTGTTTTTT. Its translation: CASSPDRIVTGELFF. The chain combines TRBV4-2 with TRBJ2-2; TRBD1 might be the D (6 bases). The V end lost 4 bases, the J end lost 4 bases, and 13 bases lay between the germline ends. There are 15 residues in the CDR3. Per germline, CDR1 LGHNA and CDR2 YNFKEQ.

The gene calls are TRBV6-1 and TRBJ1-3, with D perhaps TRBD1 (5 bases). The CDR3 is made up of 18 amino acids. V was pared by 3 bases and J by 1 base, with 19 bases between. The germline gives CDR1 MNHNS, CDR2 SASEGT. The CDR3 loop is CASSDTGTRRISGNTIYF. The CDR3 nucleotides are TGTGCCAGCAGTGACACGGGGACTAGGAGAATTTCTGGAAACACCATATATTTT.

This chain uses TRBV5-6 with TRBJ2-3; D is possibly TRBD1 (6 bases). Per germline, CDR1 SGHDT and CDR2 YYEEEE. The CDR3 loop spans 16 amino acids. V was shortened by 3 bases and J by 2 bases, with 16 bases between the two germline ends. CDR3 in amino acids: CASSSPRTASTDTQYF. CDR3 in DNA: TGTGCCAGCAGCTCCCCCCGGACAGCCTCCACAGATACGCAGTATTTT.

The rearrangement links TRBV7-2 to TRBJ2-3, with D possibly TRBD2 on 6 matching bases. The CDR3 covers 15 residues. CDR1 SGHTA and CDR2 FQGNSA come from the germline V gene. V shed 3 bases and J shed 1 base, with 11 bases lying between them. CDR3 DNA sequence: TGTGCCAGCAGCTTGGTAGGAGGGGGCACAGATACGCAGTATTTT. Amino acid sequence: CASSLVGGGTDTQYF. Combining the CDR3 with reference TRBV7-2 and TRBJ2-3 gives the whole variable domain GAGVSQSPSNKVTEKGKDVELRCDPISGHTALYWYRQSLGQGLEFLIYFQGNSAPDKSGLPSDRFSAERTGGSVSTLTIQRTQQEDSAVYLCASSLVGGGTDTQYFGPGTRLTVL.

V and J are TRBV6-1 and TRBJ2-3, with D possibly TRBD1 on 5 matching bases. V was trimmed by 2 bases and J by 2 bases, leaving 11 bases between them. Germline CDR1 and CDR2: MNHNS and SASEGT. This CDR3 contains 15 residues. The DNA for the CDR3 is TGTGCCAGCAGTGAATATGGACATACCACAGATACGCAGTATTTT. Its protein product is CASSEYGHTTDTQYF.

There are a few counts of this clone. This rearrangement joins TRBV10-2 to TRBJ1-6; a possible D gene is TRBD1 (5 bases). This CDR3 has 13 residues. Trimming left V 3 bases short and J 10 bases short, with 10 bases between. Germline CDR1 WSHSY, CDR2 SAAADI. The CDR3 DNA is TGCGCCAGCAGTGAACAGGTTAAGTCACCCCTCCACTTT. Amino acid sequence: CASSEQVKSPLHF.

The chain is built from TRBV6-1 and TRBJ1-2; 7 bases are a match to TRBD1. Trimming removed 6 bases from V and 8 bases from J; junction bases left unmatched: 15. The CDR3 runs 15 residues. In germline, CDR1 is MNHNS, CDR2 SASEGT. CDR3 sequence (DNA): TGTGCCAGCAGCGCACGGGTACAGGGGTTCGAAGGCTACACCTTC. It translates to CASSARVQGFEGYTF.

The chain has TRBV6-6 and TRBJ1-2; possibly TRBD1 for D (6 bases). Germline loops: CDR1 MNHNY, CDR2 SVGAGI (reference sequence). V shed 6 bases and J shed 8 bases, with 13 bases lying between them. The CDR3 spans 12 residues. In DNA, the CDR3 is TGTGCCAGCAGGGAAACAGGGACCGGCTACACCTTC. The encoded protein is CASRETGTGYTF.

This chain joins TRBV5-1 and TRBJ2-1; 13 bases map to TRBD2. V was clipped by 0 bases and J by 9 bases; unmatched bases: 3. Looked up from germline, CDR1 is SGHRS and CDR2 is YFSETQ. The CDR3 is 15 amino acids. The CDR3 DNA follows: TGCGCCAGCAGCTTGGAACTAGCGGGGGGGCTTGAGCAGTTCTTC. This gives the protein CASSLELAGGLEQFF.

The CDR3 DNA sequence: TGTGCCAGCAGTTACGAGGGTAGACATGGCTACACCTTC. Protein sequence: CASSYEGRHGYTF. The chain recombines TRBV6-5 with TRBJ1-2; D uncertain. Germline lookup yields CDR1 MNHEY and CDR2 SVGAGI. The CDR3 consists of 13 residues. Trimming cost V 2 bases and J 6 bases, with 10 bases left between them.

The V gene is TRBV6-1, the J gene TRBJ1-4, with no clear D. Per the germline V gene, CDR1 is MNHNS and CDR2 is SASEGT. The V end lost 6 bases, the J end lost 0 bases, and 8 bases lay between the germline ends. The CDR3 runs 14 residues. The CDR3 sequence is CASSERATNEKLFF. CDR3 DNA sequence: TGTGCCAGCAGCGAGCGGGCAACTAATGAAAAACTGTTTTTT.

The chain links TRBV7-3 to TRBJ2-5, with TRBD2 identical over 9 bases. The CDR3 spans 15 residues. The junction had 4 bases not matched to a gene; V was cut back by 0 bases and J by 5 bases. CDR1 is SGHTA and CDR2 is FQGTGA in the germline V gene. The CDR3 DNA reads as TGTGCCAGCAGCTTAACGGTAGCGGGGGTTGAGACCCAGTACTTC. Its protein is CASSLTVAGVETQYF.

This chain uses TRBV19 with TRBJ2-5; 9 positions match TRBD1. The CDR3 spans 13 residues. Germline trimming cut 3 bases from V and 5 bases from J; bases unmatched to any gene: 1. Germline V gene sequence: CDR1 LNHDA, CDR2 SQIVND (reference sequence). The CDR3 loop reads CASSITGGETQYF. CDR3 DNA sequence: TGTGCCAGTAGTATTACAGGGGGCGAGACCCAGTACTTC.

The chain joins TRBV2 to TRBJ2-1; 12 positions agree with TRBD2. V lost 8 bases, J lost 5 bases, and 7 bases stayed unmatched. The V gene's germline CDR1 is SNHLY and CDR2 FYNNEI. The CDR3 has 15 amino acids. The CDR3 sequence is CASRYSSGGDNEQFF. The CDR3 region has the DNA TGTGCCAGCCGATACTCTAGCGGGGGGGACAATGAGCAGTTCTTC. Full variable domain (missing parts from reference TRBV2 and TRBJ2-1): EPEVTQTPSHQVTQMGQEVILRCVPISNHLYFYWYRQILGQKVEFLVSFYNNEISEKSEIFDDQFSVERPDGSNFTLKIRSTKLEDSAMYFCASRYSSGGDNEQFFGPGTRLTVL.

This chain connects TRBV9 to TRBJ2-5; D gene uncertain. The closer fit of TRBJ2-7 to the DNA end suggests the J call may be wrong. This CDR3 has 13 residues. CDR1 SGDLS and CDR2 YYNGEE come from the germline V gene. The CDR3, as DNA: TGTGCCAGCAGCGTAGGGGCAGCTTACGAGCAGTACTTC. The encoded protein is CASSVGAAYEQYF.

The gene calls are TRBV11-2 and TRBJ1-1; D gene uncertain. The CDR3 loop spans 13 amino acids. V lost 3 bases and J 7 bases, leaving 12 bases between the germline ends. Germline CDR1 reads SGHAT; CDR2 reads FQNNGV. DNA for the CDR3: TGTGCCAGCAGCTTCCCCCGCGGCCTTGAAGCTTTCTTT. This codes for CASSFPRGLEAFF.

The chain recombines TRBV2 with TRBJ2-3; TRBD2 matches at 9 bases. CDR1 and CDR2 from the germline V gene are SNHLY and FYNNEI. The ends lost 7 bases at V and 4 bases at J; junction bases unmatched: 15. CDR3 length: 17 amino acids. In DNA form, the CDR3 reads TGTGCCAGCACCTCAAGAACGTGGCGGGGGGGCGCAGATACGCAGTATTTT. It translates to CASTSRTWRGGADTQYF.

In DNA, the CDR3 is TGTGCCAGTAGTAGGGAGGGGGGTTTAGGCAATCAGCCCCAGCATTTT. Its protein product is CASSREGGLGNQPQHF. This chain uses TRBV19 with TRBJ1-5; TRBD1 might be the D (6 bases). This CDR3 contains 16 residues. The V end lost 4 bases, the J end lost 2 bases, and 15 bases lay between the germline ends. The V gene's germline CDR1 is LNHDA and CDR2 SQIVND (reference sequence).

CDR3 DNA sequence: TGTGCCAGCACCCCGACAGGGGGTCACTATGGCTACACCTTC. Amino acid sequence: CASTPTGGHYGYTF. V usage is TRBV5-6 and J usage is TRBJ1-2, with 9 bases matching TRBD1. Germline loops: CDR1 SGHDT, CDR2 YYEEEE. The CDR3 covers 14 residues. Trimming took 6 bases from V and 3 from J; bases not matched to a gene: 6.

This clone was observed a single time. Other DNA variants within this sample encode the same CDR3. The chain carries TRBV5-6 and TRBJ2-7; perhaps TRBD1 as D (5 bases). V was trimmed by 4 bases and J by 2 bases, leaving 10 bases between them. The CDR3 contains 13 residues. CDR1 SGHDT and CDR2 YYEEEE come from the germline V gene. The CDR3 loop reads CASSADSAYEQYF. DNA of the CDR3: TGTGCCAGCAGCGCAGACAGTGCCTACGAGCAGTACTTC.